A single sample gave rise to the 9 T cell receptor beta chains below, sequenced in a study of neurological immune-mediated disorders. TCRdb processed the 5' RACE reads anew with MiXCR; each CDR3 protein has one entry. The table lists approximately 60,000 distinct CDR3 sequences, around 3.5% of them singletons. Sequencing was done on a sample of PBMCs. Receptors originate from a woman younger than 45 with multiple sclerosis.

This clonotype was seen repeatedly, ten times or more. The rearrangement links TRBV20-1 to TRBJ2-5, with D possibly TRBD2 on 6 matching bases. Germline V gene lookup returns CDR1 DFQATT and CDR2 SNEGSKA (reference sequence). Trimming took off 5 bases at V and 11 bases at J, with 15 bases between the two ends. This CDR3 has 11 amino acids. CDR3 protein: CSAFLLAEQYF. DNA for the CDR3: TGCAGTGCTTTCCTGTTAGCGGAGCAGTACTTC.

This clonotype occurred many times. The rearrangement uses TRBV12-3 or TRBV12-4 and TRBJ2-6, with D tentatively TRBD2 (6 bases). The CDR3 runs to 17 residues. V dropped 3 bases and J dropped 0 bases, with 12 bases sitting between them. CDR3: CASSFLGGISGANVLTF. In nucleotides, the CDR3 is TGTGCCAGCAGTTTCCTCGGCGGGATCTCTGGGGCCAACGTCCTGACTTTC.

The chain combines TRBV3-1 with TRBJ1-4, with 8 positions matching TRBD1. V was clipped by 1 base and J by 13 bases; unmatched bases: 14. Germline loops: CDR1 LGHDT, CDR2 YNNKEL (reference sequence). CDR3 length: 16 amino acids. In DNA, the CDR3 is TGTGCCAGCAGCCAAGGGGTGCGGGACAGGAGTATGGGACTGTTTTTT. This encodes CASSQGVRDRSMGLFF.

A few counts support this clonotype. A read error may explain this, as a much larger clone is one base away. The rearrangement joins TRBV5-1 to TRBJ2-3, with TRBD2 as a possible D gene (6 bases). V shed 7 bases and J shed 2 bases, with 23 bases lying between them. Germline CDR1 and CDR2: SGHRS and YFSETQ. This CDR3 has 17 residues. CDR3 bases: TGCGCCAGCGCGGGGACTCCCCTCCGCCCGAACACAGATACGCAGTATTTT. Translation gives CASAGTPLRPNTDTQYF.

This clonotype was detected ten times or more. The CDR3: CASSGLSGRSAGELFF. For the CDR3, the DNA is TGTGCCAGCAGTGGGCTCAGCGGGAGGAGCGCCGGGGAGCTGTTTTTT. V is TRBV25-1 and J is TRBJ2-2; 9 bases match TRBD2. The CDR3 is made up of 16 amino acids. With 4 bases clipped from V and 6 bases from J, the junction kept 9 bases outside the gene matches. CDR1 and CDR2 from the germline V gene are MGHDK and SYGVNS.

This CDR3 is CASSVWGAGGELFF. DNA for the CDR3: TGTGCCAGCAGCGTGTGGGGGGCCGGCGGGGAGCTGTTTTTT. The chain carries TRBV9 and TRBJ2-2; either TRBD1 or TRBD2 may supply D (6 bases each). Trimming took 2 bases from V and 7 from J, leaving 12 bases between them. This CDR3 spans 14 amino acids. The germline V gene encodes CDR1 SGDLS and CDR2 YYNGEE.

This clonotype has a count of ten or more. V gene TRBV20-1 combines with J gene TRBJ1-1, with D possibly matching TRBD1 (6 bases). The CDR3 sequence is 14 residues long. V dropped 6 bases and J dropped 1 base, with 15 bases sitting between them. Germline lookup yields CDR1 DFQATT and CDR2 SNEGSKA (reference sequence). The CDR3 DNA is TGCAGTGCCACCCGGGGGCCAGCGAACACTGAAGCTTTCTTT. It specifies CSATRGPANTEAFF.

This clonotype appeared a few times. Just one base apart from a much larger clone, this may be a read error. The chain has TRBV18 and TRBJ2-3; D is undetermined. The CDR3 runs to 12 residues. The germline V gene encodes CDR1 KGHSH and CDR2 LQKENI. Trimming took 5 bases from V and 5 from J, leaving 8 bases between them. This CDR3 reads CASSTSRDTQYF. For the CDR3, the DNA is TGTGCCAGCTCAACAAGTCGAGATACGCAGTATTTT. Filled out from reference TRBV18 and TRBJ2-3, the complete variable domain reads NAGVMQNPRHLVRRRGQEARLRCSPMKGHSHVYWYRQLPEEGLKFMVYLQKENIIDESGMPKERFSAEFPKEGPSILRIQQVVRGDSAAYFCASSTSRDTQYFGPGTRLTVL.

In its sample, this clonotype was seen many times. The CDR3 coding sequence is TGTGCCAGCAGTTACCCTCCCCGGGGGTCCACCTACGAGCAGTACTTC. Residues: CASSYPPRGSTYEQYF. The chain links TRBV6-2 or TRBV6-3 to TRBJ2-7; a possible D gene is TRBD2 (6 bases). Germline CDR1 and CDR2: MNHEY and SVGEGT. Trimming took 2 bases from V and 2 from J, leaving 16 bases between them. The CDR3 loop spans 16 amino acids.